This T cell receptor beta chain was captured by sequencing in a study of blood T cell repertoires in COVID-19. Study overall: The samples span acute and convalescent COVID-19 from the United States, Italy and Spain. Sources were T cells, B-cell-depleted T cells, or PBMCs; the material itself was cDNA or gDNA.

Methods used by the authors: Amplification from reference gene primers served as the basis for estimated nucleated cell counts. This table comes from immunoSEQ multiplex PCR, and its TCRdb copy is limited to in-frame clones, with some not included. Clone size and V and J calls were adopted from that table, with D and trimming inferred from the DNA. The profile covers roughly 250,000 clones, with approximately 80% appearing a single time and approximately 5% taken by the ten largest. Germline lookup yields CDR1 MNHEY and CDR2 SVGAGI. The CDR3 contains 14 residues. The V gene end was trimmed by 6 bases and the J gene end by 6 bases; junction bases not matched to a gene: 6.

The V call is TRBV6-5, the J call TRBJ2-2, with 8 bases lining up with TRBD1. The specimen was peripheral blood. This receptor was obtained from a woman aged 80 or older with active or convalescent COVID-19. The CDR3 here is CASRQGVVSGELFF. CDR3 nucleotides: TGTGCCAGCAGACAGGGGGTTGTTTCCGGGGAGCTGTTTTTT.